Shown below are 10 T cell receptor beta chains from a single sample sequenced in a study of T cells in women clearing cervical HPV infection. TCRdb keeps only in-frame clones here, not all; method: immunoSEQ multiplex PCR. The sample table includes roughly 20,000 clones. The sequenced sample consisted of blood buffy coat. Receptor source: a woman aged 18 to 75 with a cervical HPV16 infection that either progressed to CIN3+ or cleared (not recorded which).

As for this clone: The read ends 3 residues before the CDR3 terminus; that terminus is restored from the germline J gene. This chain connects TRBV30 to TRBJ1-6; D not certain. This CDR3 region has 16 residues. Germline V gene data show CDR1 as GTSNPN and CDR2 as SVGIG (reference sequence). Trimming shortened V by 3 bases and J by 2 bases, and 14 bases separated the two germline ends. The CDR3 reads CAWSLPRLAYNSPLHF. The covered CDR3 bases are TGTGCCTGGAGCCTCCCGAGGTTGGCCTATAATTCACCC.

Comment on this clone: The read falls 3 residues short of the CDR3 end, and the missing part is taken from the germline J gene. V and J are TRBV5-4 and TRBJ2-2; possible D gene TRBD1, 5 bases. Trimming left V 4 bases short and J 6 bases short, with 10 bases between. Germline values: CDR1 SGHNT, CDR2 YYREEE (reference sequence). This CDR3 has 13 amino acids. CDR3 DNA, as far as it was read: TGTGCCAGCAGCCCAGGACACCCCGGGGAG. Translating it yields CASSPGHPGE. Given in full, the CDR3 is CASSPGHPGELFF.

With regard to this clone: Coverage ceases 3 residues before the CDR3 finishes, and the germline J gene fills in the end. The chain couples TRBV20-1 to TRBJ2-5; D uncertain. Looked up from germline, CDR1 is DFQATT and CDR2 is SNEGSKA (reference sequence). This CDR3 is 10 amino acids long. The germline V and J ends were trimmed by 6 bases and 4 bases, with 6 bases remaining between them. The CDR3 bases that were read are TGCAGTGCAATTCGAGAGACC. This translates into CSAIRET. The whole CDR3 reads CSAIRETQYF.

The sequenced part of the CDR3 DNA is TGCGCCAGCGCGGAGGAGAACCTCTACAATGAG. Translated, it gives CASAEENLYNE. The CDR3 reads in full as CASAEENLYNEQFF. The J gene is TRBJ2-1, the V gene TRBV5-1, with a possible D match to TRBD2 (5 bases). The read ends 3 residues shy of where the CDR3 ends; the end is completed using the germline J gene. The CDR3 is 14 residues long. Between the trimmed V and J ends, which lost 7 bases and 3 bases, there was a span of 14 bases. Germline V gives CDR1 SGHRS, CDR2 YFSETQ.

With respect to this clone: The read gets to within 3 residues of the CDR3 end, and the germline J gene fills in the rest. V is TRBV29-1 and J is TRBJ1-1, with 7 bases lining up with TRBD1. V lost 4 bases, J lost 4 bases, and 9 bases stayed unmatched. Germline V lookup: CDR1 SQVTM, CDR2 ANQGSEA. There are 14 residues in the CDR3. This CDR3 is CSVGTQGLGTEAFF. The CDR3 bases that were read are TGCAGCGTTGGGACACAGGGGCTGGGCACTGAA.

In regard to this clone: The sequence runs out 3 residues before the end of the CDR3; the remainder is reconstructed from the germline J gene. The genes are TRBV30 and TRBJ1-1; D call uncertain. Germline-derived CDR1 and CDR2 are GTSNPN and SVGIG (reference sequence). This CDR3 is built from 12 residues. Trimming removed 7 bases from V and 3 bases from J, with 12 bases in between. Here the CDR3 reads CALNSGDTEAFF. The CDR3 DNA, read in part, is TGTGCCTTGAACAGCGGTGACACTGAA.

According to its frequency, this clone is medium-sized. The sequence runs out 3 residues before the end of the CDR3; the remainder is reconstructed from the germline J gene. The chain employs TRBV6-2 or TRBV6-3 and TRBJ2-4, with TRBD1 as a possible D gene (6 bases). The CDR3 loop spans 14 amino acids. From germline, CDR1 is MNHEY and CDR2 SVGEGT. Trimming shortened V by 4 bases and J by 2 bases, and 9 bases separated the two germline ends. CDR3 DNA (partial): TGTGCCAGCAGTTCGACAGGTTCCAAAAACATT. Amino acid sequence: CASSSTGSKNI. Given in full, the CDR3 is CASSSTGSKNIQYF.

Comments on this clone: Read data end 3 residues before the CDR3 end; the end is taken from the germline J gene. The chain couples TRBV2 to TRBJ2-1; D gene ambiguous. V was cut by 4 bases and J by 8 bases, with 12 bases left in between. Germline V CDR1 and CDR2: SNHLY, FYNNEI. CDR3 size: 13 residues. The sequenced part of the CDR3 DNA is TGTGCCAGCAGTGGACTCCTCGCCTATGAG. Its translation is CASSGLLAYE. Given in full, the CDR3 is CASSGLLAYEQFF.

As concerns this clone: Read coverage stops 3 residues before the CDR3 terminus; the germline J gene supplies the remainder. The chain joins TRBV12-3 or TRBV12-4 to TRBJ2-4, with 10 bases that match TRBD2. V dropped 5 bases and J dropped 0; count of bases not matched to a gene: 10. The CDR3 sequence is 18 residues long. The CDR3 is CASSRGGLAPLAKNIQYF. The DNA read from the CDR3 is TGTGCCAGCAGTAGGGGGGGACTAGCGCCCCTAGCCAAAAACATT.

In the case of this clone: The read comes to an end 3 residues before the CDR3 does, leaving the germline J gene to fill in the end. The chain couples TRBV5-1 to TRBJ2-3, with 8 bases that match TRBD2. The CDR3 totals 15 residues. V dropped 4 bases and J dropped 6; count of bases not matched to a gene: 10. CDR1 is SGHRS, CDR2 YFSETQ, per germline. The CDR3: CASSLTGGAIDTQYF. The CDR3 DNA, read in part, is TGCGCCAGCAGCCTAACGGGGGGGGCAATCGATACG.